This T cell receptor beta chain was obtained from a study of control samples from healthy donors and cancer patients. Assay: immunoSEQ multiplex PCR; the TCRdb copy retains only in-frame clones and omits some. This sample has about 99,000 clones, with 80% to 90% found just once. Sequencing was done on a sample of PBMCs. This clonotype originated in a man aged 55-75 years with lung cancer.

CDR3 bases: TGTGCCAGCACTGAGGCAAACTATGGCTACACCTTC. Translation: CASTEANYGYTF. The V and J genes are TRBV28 and TRBJ1-2, with D unresolved. This CDR3 contains 12 residues. Germline V CDR1 and CDR2: MDHEN, SYDVKM. Trimming left V 7 bases short and J 2 bases short, with 8 bases between.